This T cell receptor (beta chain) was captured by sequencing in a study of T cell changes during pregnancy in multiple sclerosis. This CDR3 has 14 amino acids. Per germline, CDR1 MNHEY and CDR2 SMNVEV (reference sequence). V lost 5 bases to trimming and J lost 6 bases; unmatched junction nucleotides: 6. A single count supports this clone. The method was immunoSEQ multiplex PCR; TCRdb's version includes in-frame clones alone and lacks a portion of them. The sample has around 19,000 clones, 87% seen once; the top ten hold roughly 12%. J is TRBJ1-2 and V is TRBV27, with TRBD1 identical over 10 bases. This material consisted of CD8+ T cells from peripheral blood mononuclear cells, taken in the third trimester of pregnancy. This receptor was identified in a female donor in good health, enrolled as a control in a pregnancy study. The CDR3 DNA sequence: TGTGCCAGCAGTCCCACCGGGACAGGGGATGGCTACACCTTC. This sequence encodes CASSPTGTGDGYTF.